The sequence of this TCR beta chain was determined in a study of T cell responses to AZD1222 COVID-19 vaccine. The study, taken as a whole, reports: Sampling that yielded the repertoires occurred only after the peak T cell response.

Assay: immunoSEQ multiplex PCR; the TCRdb copy retains only in-frame clones and omits some. The sample contains about 120,000 clones, 75% to 90% of which appear only once. V was cut by 4 bases and J by 0 bases, with 7 bases left in between. The CDR3 is made up of 13 amino acids. Germline assignment: CDR1 SQVTM and CDR2 ANQGSEA. Concerning this clone itself: No antigen is known for it.

The genes are TRBV29-1 and TRBJ2-1; the D is unclear. The source material was peripheral blood, sampled 28 days after the second AZD1222 dose. This TCR was sampled from an adult who received the AZD1222 COVID-19 vaccine. The CDR3 sequence is CSVAHPSYNEQFF. The CDR3 coding sequence is TGCAGCGTTGCCCATCCCTCCTACAATGAGCAGTTCTTC.